The 10 T cell receptor beta chains below were found in one sample sequenced in a study of cytomegalovirus exposure and HLA in healthy donors. PCR was performed using 60 Vbeta and 13 Jbeta primers. Measured with immunoSEQ multiplex PCR; TCRdb has only the in-frame clones, and not every one. The sample holds roughly 98,000 clones; around 82% are singletons and the top ten take over 3%. Sample: PBMCs. Receptors originate from a man in his forties or fifties in good health and CMV-seronegative.

The V call is TRBV6-5, the J call TRBJ1-6, with 8 bases lining up with TRBD1. Germline assignment: CDR1 MNHEY and CDR2 SVGAGI. The CDR3 is 15 amino acids. V lost 5 bases, J lost 9 bases, and 9 bases stayed unmatched. The DNA for the CDR3 is TGTGCCAGCAGTCCTCGCGGGACAGGCATTTCACCCCTCCACTTT. Protein sequence: CASSPRGTGISPLHF.

This clone was detected only a few times. V usage is TRBV5-4 and J usage is TRBJ2-7; no clear D. This CDR3 is built from 13 residues. Deletions cut 0 bases from V and 4 bases from J, with 8 bases between. Germline assignment: CDR1 SGHNT and CDR2 YYREEE (reference sequence). CDR3 in amino acids: CASSLAPNYEQYF. The CDR3 DNA reads TGTGCCAGCAGCTTGGCCCCTAATTACGAGCAGTACTTC.

V and J are TRBV9 and TRBJ2-5; D perhaps matches TRBD2 (6 bases). Trimming took 4 bases from V and 5 from J, leaving 24 bases between them. The length of the CDR3 is 17 residues. Germline V gene data show CDR1 as SGDLS and CDR2 as YYNGEE. This chain's CDR3 is CASSLRGGAQGRETQYF. The CDR3 bases are TGTGCCAGCAGCCTAAGGGGCGGGGCCCAGGGTAGGGAGACCCAGTACTTC. The full variable domain, with the rest looked up from reference TRBV9 and TRBJ2-5, is DSGVTQTPKHLITATGQRVTLRCSPRSGDLSVYWYQQSLDQGLQFLIQYYNGEERAKGNILERFSAQQFPDLHSELNLSSLELGDSALYFCASSLRGGAQGRETQYFGPGTRLLVL.

The genes are TRBV15 and TRBJ1-5, with D possibly TRBD1 on 6 matching bases. V lost 3 bases and J lost 1, with 13 bases in between. The V gene's germline CDR1 is LNHNV and CDR2 YYDKDF (reference sequence). This CDR3 has 16 amino acids. CDR3 loop: CATSRQTGMSNQPQHF. CDR3 nucleotide sequence: TGTGCCACCAGCAGGCAAACAGGGATGAGCAATCAGCCCCAGCATTTT.

This chain joins TRBV7-8 and TRBJ1-2; weak D call: TRBD1 (6 bases). Trimming took 4 bases from V and 2 from J, leaving 8 bases between them. CDR3 length equals 13 residues. Germline values: CDR1 SGHVS, CDR2 FQNEAQ. The CDR3: CASSSGTNYGYTF. In DNA form, the CDR3 reads TGTGCCAGCAGCTCCGGGACAAACTATGGCTACACCTTC.

The chain is built from TRBV30 and TRBJ2-1; 8 positions agree with TRBD2. The V gene's germline CDR1 is GTSNPN and CDR2 SVGIG (reference sequence). V was clipped by 3 bases and J by 15 bases; unmatched bases: 10. The CDR3 contains 12 residues. The CDR3 protein is CAWRETAGGRFF. DNA of the CDR3: TGTGCCTGGAGGGAGACGGCGGGGGGCCGGTTCTTC.

The sample holds a few counts of this clone. The chain couples TRBV10-2 to TRBJ1-6; 9 bases fit TRBD1. V shed 8 bases and J 7 bases; nucleotides not matched to a gene: 6. The germline V gene has CDR1 WSHSY and CDR2 SAAADI. The CDR3 spans 14 residues. The CDR3 loop is CASERGQGNSPLHF. The CDR3 DNA reads as TGCGCCAGCGAGAGGGGACAGGGAAATTCACCCCTCCACTTT.

The rearrangement joins TRBV15 to TRBJ2-3; 7 nucleotides align to TRBD2. J gave up 6 bases and V 0 bases, and 12 bases lay outside the gene matches. Germline CDR1 and CDR2: LNHNV and YYDKDF (reference sequence). CDR3 length: 17 amino acids. The CDR3, as DNA: TGTGCCACCAGCAGAGATCTCTCAGCGGGAACGGGGGATACGCAGTATTTT. Its protein is CATSRDLSAGTGDTQYF.

This chain uses TRBV19 with TRBJ1-5, with unresolved D. Germline assignment: CDR1 LNHDA and CDR2 SQIVND (reference sequence). The CDR3 is 17 amino acids. V was cut by 0 bases and J by 6 bases, with 18 bases left in between. The CDR3 is CASSIDHSRTNAQPQHF. CDR3 sequence (DNA): TGTGCCAGTAGTATAGACCACTCGAGAACGAATGCTCAGCCCCAGCATTTT.

V usage is TRBV25-1 and J usage is TRBJ2-4; D call uncertain. Germline V gives CDR1 MGHDK, CDR2 SYGVNS. The CDR3 is 14 residues long. V gave up 4 bases and J gave up 1 base, with 8 bases separating them. In DNA, the CDR3 is TGTGCCAGCAGTGGGCCCGGGGCCAAAAACATTCAGTACTTC. Translated: CASSGPGAKNIQYF.